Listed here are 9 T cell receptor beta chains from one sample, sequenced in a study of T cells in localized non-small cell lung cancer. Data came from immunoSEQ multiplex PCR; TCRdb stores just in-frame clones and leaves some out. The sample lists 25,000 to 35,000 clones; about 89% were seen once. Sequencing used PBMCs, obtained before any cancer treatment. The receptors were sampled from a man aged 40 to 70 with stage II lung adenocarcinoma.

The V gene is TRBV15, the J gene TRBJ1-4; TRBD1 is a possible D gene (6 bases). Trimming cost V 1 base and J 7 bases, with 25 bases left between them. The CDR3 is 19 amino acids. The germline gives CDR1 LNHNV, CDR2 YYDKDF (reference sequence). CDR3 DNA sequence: TGTGCCACCAGCAGAGGCGGAAGGGACACCAGTGTATATGGTGAAAAACTGTTTTTT. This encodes CATSRGGRDTSVYGEKLFF.

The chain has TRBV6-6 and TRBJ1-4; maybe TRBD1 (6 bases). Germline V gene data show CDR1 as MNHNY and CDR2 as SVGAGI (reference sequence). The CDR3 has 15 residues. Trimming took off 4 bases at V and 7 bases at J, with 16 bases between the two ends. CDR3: CASSLEGGNGEKLFF. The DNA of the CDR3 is TGTGCCAGCAGTTTAGAGGGGGGGAATGGTGAAAAACTGTTTTTT.

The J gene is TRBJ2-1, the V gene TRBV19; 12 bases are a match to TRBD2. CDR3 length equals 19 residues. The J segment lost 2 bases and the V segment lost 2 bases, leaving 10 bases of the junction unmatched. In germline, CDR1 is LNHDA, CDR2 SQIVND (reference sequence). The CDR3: CASSILAGGPSPAYNEQFF. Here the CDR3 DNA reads TGTGCCAGTAGTATACTAGCGGGAGGGCCAAGTCCGGCCTACAATGAGCAGTTCTTC.

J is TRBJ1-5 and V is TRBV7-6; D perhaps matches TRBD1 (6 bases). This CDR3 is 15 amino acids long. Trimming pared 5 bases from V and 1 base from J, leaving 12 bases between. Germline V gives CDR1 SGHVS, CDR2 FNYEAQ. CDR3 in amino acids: CASSVGGASNQPQHF. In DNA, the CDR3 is TGTGCCAGCAGCGTGGGGGGCGCGAGCAATCAGCCCCAGCATTTT.

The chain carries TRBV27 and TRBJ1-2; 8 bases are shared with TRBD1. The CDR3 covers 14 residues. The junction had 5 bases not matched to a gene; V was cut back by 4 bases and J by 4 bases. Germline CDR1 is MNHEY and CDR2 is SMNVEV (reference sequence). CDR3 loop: CASSSRDRLYGYTF. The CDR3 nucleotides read TGTGCCAGCAGTTCCCGGGACAGGCTCTATGGCTACACCTTC.

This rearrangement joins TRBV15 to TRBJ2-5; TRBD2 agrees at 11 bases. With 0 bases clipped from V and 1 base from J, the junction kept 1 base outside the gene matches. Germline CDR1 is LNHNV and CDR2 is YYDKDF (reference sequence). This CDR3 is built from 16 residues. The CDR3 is CATSRDLAGGQETQYF. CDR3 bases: TGTGCCACCAGCAGAGATCTAGCGGGAGGCCAAGAGACCCAGTACTTC.

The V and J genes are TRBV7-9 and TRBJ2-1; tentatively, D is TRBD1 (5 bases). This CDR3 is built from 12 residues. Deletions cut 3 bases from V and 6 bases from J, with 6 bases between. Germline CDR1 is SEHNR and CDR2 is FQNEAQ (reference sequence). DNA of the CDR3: TGTGCCAGCAGCTTGGACACCAATGAGCAGTTCTTC. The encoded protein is CASSLDTNEQFF.

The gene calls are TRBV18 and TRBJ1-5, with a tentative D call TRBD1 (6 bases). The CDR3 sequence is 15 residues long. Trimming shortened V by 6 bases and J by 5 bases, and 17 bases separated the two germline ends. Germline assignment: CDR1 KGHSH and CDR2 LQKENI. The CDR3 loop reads CASSIPGGGHQPQHF. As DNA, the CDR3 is TGTGCCAGCTCTATACCTGGGGGGGGGCATCAGCCCCAGCATTTT.

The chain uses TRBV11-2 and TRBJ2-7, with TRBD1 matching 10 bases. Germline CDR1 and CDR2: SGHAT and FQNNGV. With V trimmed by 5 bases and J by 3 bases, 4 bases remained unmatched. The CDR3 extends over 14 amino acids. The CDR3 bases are TGTGCCAGCAGCCGGGACAGGGGTTTCTACGAGCAGTACTTC. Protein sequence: CASSRDRGFYEQYF.